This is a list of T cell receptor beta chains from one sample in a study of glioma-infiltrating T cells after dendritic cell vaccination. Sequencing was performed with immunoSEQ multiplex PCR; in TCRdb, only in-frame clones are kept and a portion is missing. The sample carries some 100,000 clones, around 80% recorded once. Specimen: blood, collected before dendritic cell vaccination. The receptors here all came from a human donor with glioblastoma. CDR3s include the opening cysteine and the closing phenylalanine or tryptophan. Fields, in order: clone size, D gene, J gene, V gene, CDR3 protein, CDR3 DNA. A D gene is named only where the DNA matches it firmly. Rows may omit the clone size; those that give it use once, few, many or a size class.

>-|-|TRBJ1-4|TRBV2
CASSGGKLFF
TGTGCCAGCAGTGGCGGGAAACTGTTTTTT
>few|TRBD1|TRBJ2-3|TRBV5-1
CASSPQGIGADTQYF
TGCGCCAGCAGCCCACAGGGGATTGGGGCTGATACGCAGTATTTT
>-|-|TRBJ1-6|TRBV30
CAWSTPWEGPNSPLHF
TGTGCCTGGAGTACCCCGTGGGAGGGGCCTAATTCACCCCTCCACTTT
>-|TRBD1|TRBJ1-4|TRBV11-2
CASSLGQFNEKLFF
TGTGCCAGCAGCTTGGGACAGTTTAATGAAAAACTGTTTTTT
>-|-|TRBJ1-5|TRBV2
CASSDRGRNQPQHF
TGTGCCAGCAGTGACAGGGGCCGTAATCAGCCCCAGCATTTT
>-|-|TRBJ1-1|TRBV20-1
CSARVKPEAFF
TGCAGTGCTAGAGTGAAGCCTGAAGCTTTCTTT
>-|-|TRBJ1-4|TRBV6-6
CASSSRGEKLFF
TGTGCCAGCAGTTCTAGGGGGGAAAAACTGTTTTTT
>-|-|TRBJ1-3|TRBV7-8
CASSRDGGSGNTIYF
TGTGCCAGCAGCCGGGACGGGGGCTCTGGAAACACCATATATTTT
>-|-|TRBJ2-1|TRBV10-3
CAISENGDNEQFF
TGTGCCATCAGTGAAAACGGGGACAATGAGCAGTTCTTC
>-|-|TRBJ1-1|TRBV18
CASSMNRVPEAFF
TGTGCCAGCTCCATGAACAGGGTCCCTGAAGCTTTCTTT
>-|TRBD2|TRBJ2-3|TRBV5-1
CASSLISGDWWDTQYF
TGCGCCAGCAGCTTGATTAGCGGGGATTGGTGGGATACGCAGTATTTT
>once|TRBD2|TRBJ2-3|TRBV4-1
CASSQAKREWGTDTQYF
TGCGCCAGCAGCCAAGCGAAGCGGGAGTGGGGCACAGATACGCAGTATTTT
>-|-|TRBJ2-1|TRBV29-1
CSVEDRRAGAPNEQFF
TGCAGCGTTGAAGACAGACGGGCGGGGGCCCCTAATGAGCAGTTCTTC
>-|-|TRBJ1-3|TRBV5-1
CASSAADSGNTIYF
TGCGCCAGCAGCGCGGCGGACTCTGGAAACACCATATATTTT
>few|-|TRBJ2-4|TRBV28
CASSLRGRLGAARNIQYF
TGTGCCAGCAGTTTACGGGGTCGATTGGGAGCGGCCAGAAACATTCAGTACTTC
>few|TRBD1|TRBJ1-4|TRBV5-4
CASSLDRGREKLFF
TGTGCCAGCAGCCTGGACAGGGGGAGAGAAAAACTGTTTTTT
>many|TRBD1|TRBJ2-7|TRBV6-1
CASSPTGGSGDEQYF
TGTGCCAGCAGTCCTACAGGGGGCAGTGGGGACGAGCAGTACTTC
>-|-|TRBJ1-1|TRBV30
CAWSSMGGTEAFF
TGTGCCTGGAGTTCAATGGGAGGCACTGAAGCTTTCTTT
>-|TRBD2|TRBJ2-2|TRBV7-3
CASSLREISGELFF
TGTGCCAGCAGCTTGCGGGAGATCTCCGGGGAGCTGTTTTTT
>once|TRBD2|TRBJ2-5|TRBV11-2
CASSISGLAGGETQYF
TGTGCCAGCAGCATCTCGGGACTAGCGGGAGGTGAGACCCAGTACTTC
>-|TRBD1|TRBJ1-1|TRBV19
CASSVHRGLGGMGRRTEAFF
TGTGCCAGTAGTGTCCACAGGGGGCTGGGGGGAATGGGTCGGAGAACTGAAGCTTTCTTT
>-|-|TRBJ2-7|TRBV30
CAWSVLRYEQYF
TGTGCCTGGAGTGTACTTCGGTACGAGCAGTACTTC
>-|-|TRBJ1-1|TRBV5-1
CASSLSAGNTEAFF
TGCGCCAGCAGCTTGTCGGCGGGGAACACTGAAGCTTTCTTT
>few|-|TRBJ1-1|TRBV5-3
CASSSRAQPSTEAFF
TGTGCCAGCAGCTCCAGGGCCCAACCTTCCACTGAAGCTTTCTTT
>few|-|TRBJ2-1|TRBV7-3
CASSLKGFEGDEQFF
TGTGCCAGCAGCTTAAAAGGGTTTGAGGGGGATGAGCAGTTCTTC
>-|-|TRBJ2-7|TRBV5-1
CASSLGAQTDEQYF
TGCGCCAGCAGCTTGGGGGCCCAAACTGACGAGCAGTACTTC
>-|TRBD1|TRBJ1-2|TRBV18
CASSSDRSYGYTF
TGTGCCAGCTCATCGGACAGGTCCTATGGCTACACCTTC
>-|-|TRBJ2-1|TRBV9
CASSVAVAPGNEQFF
TGTGCCAGCAGCGTTGCGGTAGCTCCGGGCAATGAGCAGTTCTTC
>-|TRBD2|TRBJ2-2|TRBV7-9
CASSESGLAGEKDTGELFF
TGTGCCAGCAGCGAATCGGGACTAGCGGGAGAAAAGGACACCGGGGAGCTGTTTTTT
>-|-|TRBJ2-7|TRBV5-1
CASSESTAGQYF
TGCGCCAGCAGCGAATCTACCGCGGGGCAGTACTTC
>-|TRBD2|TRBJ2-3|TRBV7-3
CASSWTSGDTQYF
TGTGCCAGCAGCTGGACTAGCGGAGATACGCAGTATTTT
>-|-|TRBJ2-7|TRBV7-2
CASSSLNSYEQYF
TGTGCCAGCAGCTCCCTAAACTCCTACGAGCAGTACTTC